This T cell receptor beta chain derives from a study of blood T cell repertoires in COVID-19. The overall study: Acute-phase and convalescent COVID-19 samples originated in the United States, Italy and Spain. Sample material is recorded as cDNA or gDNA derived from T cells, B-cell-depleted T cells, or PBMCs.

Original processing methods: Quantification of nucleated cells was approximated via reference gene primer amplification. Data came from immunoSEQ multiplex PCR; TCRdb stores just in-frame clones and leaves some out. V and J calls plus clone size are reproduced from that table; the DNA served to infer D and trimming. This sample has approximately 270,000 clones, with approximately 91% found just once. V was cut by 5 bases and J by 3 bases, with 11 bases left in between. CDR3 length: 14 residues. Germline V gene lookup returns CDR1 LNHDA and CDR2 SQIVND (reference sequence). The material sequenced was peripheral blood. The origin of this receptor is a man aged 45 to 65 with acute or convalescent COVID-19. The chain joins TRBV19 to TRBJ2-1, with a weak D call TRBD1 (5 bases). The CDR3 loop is CASSFQDIYNEQFF. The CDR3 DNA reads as TGTGCCAGTAGTTTCCAGGACATCTACAATGAGCAGTTCTTC.